These T cell receptor beta chains were read from a single sample in a study of T cell clones after liver transplantation. Produced via immunoSEQ multiplex PCR; TCRdb's table is partial and in-frame only. There are tens of thousands of clones in the sample; around four fifths occur only once, and 2.8% lies in the top ten. The specimen comprised CD4+ T cells from blood, sampled at the 22-month timepoint. Every receptor here comes from a human patient who received a liver transplant. The graft donor may have contributed some T cells. CDR3s include the opening cysteine and the closing phenylalanine or tryptophan. Fields, in order: D gene, J gene, clone size, V gene, CDR3 DNA, CDR3 protein. A D gene is named only where the DNA matches it firmly. Clone size is given for some rows only: seen once, a few or many times, or a class if the clone is expanded.

D: TRBD2
J: TRBJ2-5
size: .
V: TRBV4-1
DNA: TGCGCCAGCAGCCACACCCACCGAAGGACGGGGGGGAAGACCCAGTACTTC
CDR3: CASSHTHRRTGGKTQYF

D: .
J: TRBJ1-4
size: .
V: TRBV2
DNA: TGTGCCAGCAGTGCCAGGGAAGCTGAAAAACTGTTTTTT
CDR3: CASSAREAEKLFF

D: .
J: TRBJ2-4
size: .
V: TRBV7-9
DNA: TGTGCCAGCAGCTTCAGGGAGCAAAACATTCAGTACTTC
CDR3: CASSFREQNIQYF

D: TRBD2
J: TRBJ2-1
size: .
V: TRBV5-5
DNA: TGTGCCAGCAGCCTCGGGAGGCCCTCCTACAATGAGCAGTTCTTC
CDR3: CASSLGRPSYNEQFF

D: TRBD2
J: TRBJ2-2
size: .
V: TRBV4-1
DNA: TGCGCCAGCAGCCAGATTCCGGGACTAGCGGGACTTGGGGGGGTCACCGGGGAGCTGTTTTTT
CDR3: CASSQIPGLAGLGGVTGELFF

D: .
J: TRBJ2-5
size: once
V: TRBV6-1
DNA: TGTGCCAGCAGTGCTACAGGCCAAGAGACCCAGTACTTC
CDR3: CASSATGQETQYF

D: .
J: TRBJ2-3
size: .
V: TRBV29-1
DNA: TGCAGCGTTGAAGGGGTTGGGCAGGGTATTGGGGATACGCAGTATTTT
CDR3: CSVEGVGQGIGDTQYF

D: .
J: TRBJ2-3
size: .
V: TRBV5-1
DNA: TGCGCCAGCAGCCAGGACAGTTCCACAGATACGCAGTATTTT
CDR3: CASSQDSSTDTQYF

D: .
J: TRBJ1-1
size: .
V: TRBV20-1
DNA: TGCAGTGCAGAGCAGAACACTGAAGCTTTCTTT
CDR3: CSAEQNTEAFF

D: TRBD2
J: TRBJ2-3
size: once
V: TRBV4-3
DNA: TGCGCCAGCAGCCGTAGGACTAGCGGGAACCCAGATACGCAGTATTTT
CDR3: CASSRRTSGNPDTQYF

D: .
J: TRBJ1-6
size: .
V: TRBV5-3
DNA: TGTGCCAGAAGCTTGGCCGGGGGTTCACCCCTCCACTTT
CDR3: CARSLAGGSPLHF

D: .
J: TRBJ1-3
size: .
V: TRBV4-1
DNA: TGCGCCAGCAGCGCCCCATCACTTCGAAGGGCTGGAAACACCATATATTTT
CDR3: CASSAPSLRRAGNTIYF

D: .
J: TRBJ1-2
size: .
V: TRBV7-9
DNA: TGTGCCAGCAGCTCAAGGGCGCTCTACGGCTACACCTTC
CDR3: CASSSRALYGYTF

D: .
J: TRBJ2-7
size: .
V: TRBV12-1
DNA: TGTGCCAGCAGCTTTGGGGTGTGGACAGCCTACGAGCAGTACTTC
CDR3: CASSFGVWTAYEQYF

D: .
J: TRBJ2-4
size: .
V: TRBV7-6
DNA: TGTGCCAGCAGCTTTGAGACGGGGAACATTCAGTACTTC
CDR3: CASSFETGNIQYF

D: .
J: TRBJ2-2
size: .
V: TRBV14
DNA: TGTGCCAGCAGCCCGACTAGTGGTGTCGGGGAGCTGTTTTTT
CDR3: CASSPTSGVGELFF

D: .
J: TRBJ1-1
size: .
V: TRBV29-1
DNA: TGCAGCGGACGAAAGGGGGGGAACACTGAAGCTTTCTTT
CDR3: CSGRKGGNTEAFF

D: .
J: TRBJ2-7
size: .
V: TRBV12-5
DNA: TGTGCTAGTGCCAAGGCAGGCGCCGAGCAGTACTTC
CDR3: CASAKAGAEQYF

D: .
J: TRBJ2-1
size: .
V: TRBV4-3
DNA: TGCGCCAGCAGCCAAAACCCCACCAACAAGGTTCAGCAGTTCTTC
CDR3: CASSQNPTNKVQQFF

D: .
J: TRBJ2-3
size: .
V: TRBV19
DNA: TGTGCCAGTAGTATCCAGGGGCCGTCCACAGATACGCAGTATTTT
CDR3: CASSIQGPSTDTQYF

D: .
J: TRBJ1-3
size: few
V: TRBV6-1
DNA: TGTGCCAGCAGTGAAGTTTATTCGGGGGCCGGGCGGACCATATATTTT
CDR3: CASSEVYSGAGRTIYF

D: TRBD1
J: TRBJ2-7
size: .
V: TRBV11-1
DNA: TGTGCCAGCAGCACAAACAGGGGCGCCCTCCCCTACGAGCAGTACTTC
CDR3: CASSTNRGALPYEQYF

D: .
J: TRBJ2-1
size: .
V: TRBV11-3
DNA: TGTGCCAGCAGCTTAGATTCCAACAATGAGCAGTTCTTC
CDR3: CASSLDSNNEQFF

D: .
J: TRBJ2-5
size: .
V: TRBV7-9
DNA: TGTGCCAGCAGCCTTGCATCGGGGGAGACCCAGTACTTC
CDR3: CASSLASGETQYF

D: .
J: TRBJ1-2
size: .
V: TRBV6-1
DNA: TGTGCCAGCAGAGTCGGGGTCCCGAATCGAGGCTACACCTTC
CDR3: CASRVGVPNRGYTF

D: .
J: TRBJ1-4
size: .
V: TRBV30
DNA: TGTGCCTGCGGCGCAGCGGATAATGAAAAACTGTTTTTT
CDR3: CACGAADNEKLFF

D: .
J: TRBJ2-7
size: .
V: TRBV2
DNA: TGTGCCAGCAGTGAAACCTTCCTGAGGGACGAGCAGTACTTC
CDR3: CASSETFLRDEQYF

D: TRBD1
J: TRBJ2-7
size: .
V: TRBV14
DNA: TGTGCCAGCAGCCCATTAGACAGGGGCTACGAGCAGTACTTC
CDR3: CASSPLDRGYEQYF

D: TRBD1
J: TRBJ1-1
size: .
V: TRBV6-5
DNA: TGTGCCAGCAGCTACAGGGGCGGGACTGAAGCTTTCTTT
CDR3: CASSYRGGTEAFF

D: .
J: TRBJ1-6
size: .
V: TRBV4-1
DNA: TGCGCCAGCAGCCAAGATCCCAGTTATAATTCACCCCTCCACTTT
CDR3: CASSQDPSYNSPLHF

D: TRBD1
J: TRBJ2-3
size: .
V: TRBV5-4
DNA: TGTGCCAGCAGCTTGGAGGGACAGGTCACAGATACGCAGTATTTT
CDR3: CASSLEGQVTDTQYF

D: TRBD2
J: TRBJ2-5
size: .
V: TRBV25-1
DNA: TGTGCCAGCACCGGGAGGCGGACCCAGTACTTC
CDR3: CASTGRRTQYF

D: .
J: TRBJ1-2
size: .
V: TRBV5-6
DNA: TGTGCCAGCAGCTATTTTCACAGGGACAAGGGCTACACCTTC
CDR3: CASSYFHRDKGYTF

D: .
J: TRBJ1-2
size: medium-sized
V: TRBV27
DNA: TGTGCCAGCGGGACGGTCAAGAACTATGGCTACACCTTC
CDR3: CASGTVKNYGYTF

D: TRBD1
J: TRBJ2-3
size: .
V: TRBV5-1
DNA: TGCGCCAGCAGCTTGTGGCAGGGGGCGCAGGATACGCAGTATTTT
CDR3: CASSLWQGAQDTQYF

D: .
J: TRBJ1-5
size: .
V: TRBV28
DNA: TGTGCCAGCAGTTTTCCTGGACAGCTCAATCAGCCCCAGCATTTT
CDR3: CASSFPGQLNQPQHF

D: TRBD1
J: TRBJ2-1
size: .
V: TRBV9
DNA: TGTGCCAGCAGCTCGAGCACAGGGGGGTACAATGAGCAGTTCTTC
CDR3: CASSSSTGGYNEQFF

D: .
J: TRBJ2-7
size: .
V: TRBV6-1
DNA: TGTGCCAGCAGTCGGGACCGCGACTACGAGCAGTACTTC
CDR3: CASSRDRDYEQYF

D: TRBD2
J: TRBJ2-1
size: .
V: TRBV14
DNA: TGTGCCAGCAGCCAAGGGTCGGTGACTAGCCGAACGAATGAGCAGTTCTTC
CDR3: CASSQGSVTSRTNEQFF

D: .
J: TRBJ1-1
size: .
V: TRBV6-5
DNA: TGTGCCAGCAGGGCTTTCGGCTCAACTGAAGCTTTCTTT
CDR3: CASRAFGSTEAFF

D: TRBD2
J: TRBJ2-2
size: .
V: TRBV5-1
DNA: TGCGCCAGCAGCCCCCGGGAGGGGCTGAACACCGGGGAGCTGTTTTTT
CDR3: CASSPREGLNTGELFF

D: .
J: TRBJ2-1
size: .
V: TRBV29-1
DNA: TGCAGCGTCGTTGTTAATTTTCCAGTACCCAATGAGCAGTTCTTC
CDR3: CSVVVNFPVPNEQFF

D: .
J: TRBJ2-1
size: few
V: TRBV5-4
DNA: TGTGCCAGCAGCTTGGACTCTGTAAACAATGAGCAGTTCTTC
CDR3: CASSLDSVNNEQFF

D: .
J: TRBJ2-1
size: .
V: TRBV7-8
DNA: TGTGCCAGCAGCCGCACTAGGTTTGATGAGCAGTTCTTC
CDR3: CASSRTRFDEQFF

D: .
J: TRBJ2-5
size: once
V: TRBV4-2
DNA: TGTGCCAGCAGCCAAGACTCCGCCTCACAAGAGACCCAGTACTTC
CDR3: CASSQDSASQETQYF

D: .
J: TRBJ2-7
size: .
V: TRBV6-5
DNA: TGTGCCAGCAGTTGGCCCCCCCTAGTGTCCTACGAGCAGTACTTC
CDR3: CASSWPPLVSYEQYF

D: TRBD2
J: TRBJ2-7
size: .
V: TRBV7-9
DNA: TGTGCCAGCAGCTTAGGACTATCAGCGGGGGGTGAGCAGTACTTC
CDR3: CASSLGLSAGGEQYF

D: TRBD2
J: TRBJ2-3
size: .
V: TRBV7-2
DNA: TGTGCCAGCAGCTTCCGGACTAGCGGGAGTATCGCAGATACGCAGTATTTT
CDR3: CASSFRTSGSIADTQYF

D: .
J: TRBJ2-2
size: few
V: TRBV5-1
DNA: TGCGCCAGCAGCTTAACAGGGGACTACACCGGGGAGCTGTTTTTT
CDR3: CASSLTGDYTGELFF

D: TRBD2
J: TRBJ2-1
size: .
V: TRBV5-1
DNA: TGCGCCAGCAGACAAGCGGGGGAGCCCTACAATGAGCAGTTCTTC
CDR3: CASRQAGEPYNEQFF

D: .
J: TRBJ2-1
size: .
V: TRBV10-1
DNA: TGCGCCAGCACCGACCCCCGGGGGTCTAGCTCCTACAATGAGCAGTTCTTC
CDR3: CASTDPRGSSSYNEQFF

D: .
J: TRBJ2-7
size: .
V: TRBV5-6
DNA: TGTGCCAGCAGCTTGTCAGGTGACTCCTACGAGCAGTACTTC
CDR3: CASSLSGDSYEQYF

D: TRBD1
J: TRBJ2-5
size: .
V: TRBV5-4
DNA: TGTGCCAGCAGCTTTCCCGGGACAGGGGGCAGAGAGACCCAGTACTTC
CDR3: CASSFPGTGGRETQYF

D: .
J: TRBJ2-2
size: .
V: TRBV18
DNA: TGTGCCAGCTCACCACCTTTCGACACCGGGGAGCTGTTTTTT
CDR3: CASSPPFDTGELFF

D: .
J: TRBJ2-2
size: .
V: TRBV28
DNA: TGTGCCAGCGGTACTAGGGGGACCGGGGAGCTGTTTTTT
CDR3: CASGTRGTGELFF

D: TRBD2
J: TRBJ2-1
size: .
V: TRBV4-2
DNA: TGTGCCAGCAGCCACTCCGGGACTAGTGGCAGCAATGAGCAGTTCTTC
CDR3: CASSHSGTSGSNEQFF